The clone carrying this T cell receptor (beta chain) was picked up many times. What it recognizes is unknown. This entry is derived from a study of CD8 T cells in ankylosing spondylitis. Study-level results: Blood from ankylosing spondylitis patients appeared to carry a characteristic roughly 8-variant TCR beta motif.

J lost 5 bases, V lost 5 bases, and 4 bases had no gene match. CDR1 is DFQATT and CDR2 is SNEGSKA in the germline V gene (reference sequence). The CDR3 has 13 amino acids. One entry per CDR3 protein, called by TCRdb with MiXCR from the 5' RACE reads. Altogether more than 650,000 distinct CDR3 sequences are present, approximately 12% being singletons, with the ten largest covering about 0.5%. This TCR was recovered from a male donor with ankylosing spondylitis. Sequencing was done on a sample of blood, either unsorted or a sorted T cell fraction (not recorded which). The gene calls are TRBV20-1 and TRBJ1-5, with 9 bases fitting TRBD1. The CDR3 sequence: CSAQGDRDQPQHF. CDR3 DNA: TGCAGTGCTCAGGGGGACAGGGATCAGCCCCAGCATTTT.